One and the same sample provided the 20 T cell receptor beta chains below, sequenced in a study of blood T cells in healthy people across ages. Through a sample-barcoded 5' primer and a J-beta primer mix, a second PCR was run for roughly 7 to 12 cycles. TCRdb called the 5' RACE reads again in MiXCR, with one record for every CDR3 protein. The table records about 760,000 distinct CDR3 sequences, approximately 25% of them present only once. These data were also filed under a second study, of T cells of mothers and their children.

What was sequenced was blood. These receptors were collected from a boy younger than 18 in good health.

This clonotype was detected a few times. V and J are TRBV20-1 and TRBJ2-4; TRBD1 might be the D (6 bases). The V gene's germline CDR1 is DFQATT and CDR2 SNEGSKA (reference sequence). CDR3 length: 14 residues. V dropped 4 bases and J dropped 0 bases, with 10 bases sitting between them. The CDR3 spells CSATQQGAKNIQYF. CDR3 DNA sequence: TGCAGTGCTACACAACAGGGAGCCAAAAACATTCAGTACTTC.

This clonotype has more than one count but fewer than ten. The CDR3: CASSYSDRGPYEQYF. CDR3 bases: TGTGCCAGCAGTTACTCGGACAGGGGGCCTTACGAGCAGTACTTC. The chain combines TRBV6-2 or TRBV6-3 with TRBJ2-7; 11 nucleotides match TRBD1. Trimming removed 0 bases from V and 4 bases from J; junction bases left unmatched: 2. Germline loops: CDR1 MNHEY, CDR2 SVGEGT. The CDR3 sequence is 15 residues long.

The CDR3 loop reads CASSARKPTAGVHTDTQYF. CDR3 sequence (DNA): TGTGCCAGCAGCGCCAGAAAACCCACAGCGGGAGTCCACACAGATACGCAGTATTTT. The genes are TRBV11-2 and TRBJ2-3; 8 bases map to TRBD2. Germline CDR1 SGHAT, CDR2 FQNNGV. The CDR3 runs 19 residues. V lost 5 bases, J lost 2 bases, and 18 bases stayed unmatched.

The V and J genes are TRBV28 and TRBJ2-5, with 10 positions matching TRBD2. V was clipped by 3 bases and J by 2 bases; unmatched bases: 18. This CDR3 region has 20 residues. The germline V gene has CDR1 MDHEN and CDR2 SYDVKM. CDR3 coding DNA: TGTGCCAGCAGTTTTATGGGGCTAGCGGGAGAGGTTGGTGTTCAAGAGACCCAGTACTTC. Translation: CASSFMGLAGEVGVQETQYF.

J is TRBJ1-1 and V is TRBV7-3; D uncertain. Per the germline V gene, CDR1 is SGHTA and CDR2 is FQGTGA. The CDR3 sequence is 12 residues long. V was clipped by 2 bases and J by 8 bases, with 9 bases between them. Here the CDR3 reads CASSLGEKEAFF. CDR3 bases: TGTGCCAGCAGCTTAGGGGAGAAGGAAGCTTTCTTT.

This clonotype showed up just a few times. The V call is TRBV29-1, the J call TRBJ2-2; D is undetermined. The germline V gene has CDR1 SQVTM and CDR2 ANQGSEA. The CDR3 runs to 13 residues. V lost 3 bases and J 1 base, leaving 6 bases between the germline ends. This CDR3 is CSVEGKNTGELFF. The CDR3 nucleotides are TGCAGCGTTGAGGGCAAGAACACCGGGGAGCTGTTTTTT.

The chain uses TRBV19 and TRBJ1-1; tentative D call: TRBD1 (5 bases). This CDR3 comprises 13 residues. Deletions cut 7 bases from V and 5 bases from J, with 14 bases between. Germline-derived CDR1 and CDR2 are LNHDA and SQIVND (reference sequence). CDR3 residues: CASIRGAWTEAFF. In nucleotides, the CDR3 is TGTGCCAGTATCCGAGGGGCTTGGACTGAAGCTTTCTTT.

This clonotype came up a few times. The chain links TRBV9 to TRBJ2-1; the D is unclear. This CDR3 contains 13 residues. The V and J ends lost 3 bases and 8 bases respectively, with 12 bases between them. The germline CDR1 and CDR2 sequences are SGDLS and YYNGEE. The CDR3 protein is CASSANSADEQFF. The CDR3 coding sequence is TGTGCCAGCAGCGCCAATAGTGCGGATGAGCAGTTCTTC.

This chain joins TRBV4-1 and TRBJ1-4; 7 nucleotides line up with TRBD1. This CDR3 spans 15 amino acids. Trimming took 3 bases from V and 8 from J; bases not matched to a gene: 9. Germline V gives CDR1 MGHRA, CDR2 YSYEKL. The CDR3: CASSQEQGREEKLFF. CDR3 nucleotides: TGCGCCAGCAGCCAGGAACAGGGGCGGGAGGAAAAACTGTTTTTT.

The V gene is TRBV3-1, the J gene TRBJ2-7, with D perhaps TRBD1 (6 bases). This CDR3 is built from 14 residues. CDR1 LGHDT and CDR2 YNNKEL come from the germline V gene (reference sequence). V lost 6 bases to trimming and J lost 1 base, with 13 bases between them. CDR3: CASSRQAQSYEQYF. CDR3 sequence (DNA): TGTGCCAGCAGTAGACAGGCCCAATCCTACGAGCAGTACTTC.

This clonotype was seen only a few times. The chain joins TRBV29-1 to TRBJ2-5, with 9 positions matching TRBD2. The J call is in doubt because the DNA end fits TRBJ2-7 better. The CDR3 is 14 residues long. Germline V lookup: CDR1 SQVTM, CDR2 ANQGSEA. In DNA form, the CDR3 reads TGCAGCGTTTCTCTAGCGGGGCGTACCTACGAGCAGTACTTC. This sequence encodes CSVSLAGRTYEQYF.

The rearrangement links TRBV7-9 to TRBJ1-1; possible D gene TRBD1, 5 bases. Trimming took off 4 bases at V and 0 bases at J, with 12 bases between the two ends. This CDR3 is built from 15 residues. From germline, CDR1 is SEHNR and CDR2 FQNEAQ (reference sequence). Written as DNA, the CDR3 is TGTGCCAGCAGCTCCCATCGGGGGATGAACACTGAAGCTTTCTTT. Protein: CASSSHRGMNTEAFF.

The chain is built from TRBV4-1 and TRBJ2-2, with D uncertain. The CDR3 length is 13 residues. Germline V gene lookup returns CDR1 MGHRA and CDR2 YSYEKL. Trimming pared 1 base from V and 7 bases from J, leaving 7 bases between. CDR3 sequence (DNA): TGCGCCAGCAGCCAAGGTGCTAACGGGGAGCTGTTTTTT. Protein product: CASSQGANGELFF.

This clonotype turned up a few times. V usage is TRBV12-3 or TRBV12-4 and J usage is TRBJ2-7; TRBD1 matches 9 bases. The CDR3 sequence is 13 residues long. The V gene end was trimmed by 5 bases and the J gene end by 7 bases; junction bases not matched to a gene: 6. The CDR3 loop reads CASSGQGTGEQYF. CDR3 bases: TGTGCCAGCAGTGGACAGGGGACTGGTGAGCAGTACTTC.

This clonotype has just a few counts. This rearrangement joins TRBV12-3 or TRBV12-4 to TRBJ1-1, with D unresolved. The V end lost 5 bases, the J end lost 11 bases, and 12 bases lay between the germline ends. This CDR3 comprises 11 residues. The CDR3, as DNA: TGTGCCAGCAGTAATGACGCGAGTGCTTTCTTT. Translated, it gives CASSNDASAFF.

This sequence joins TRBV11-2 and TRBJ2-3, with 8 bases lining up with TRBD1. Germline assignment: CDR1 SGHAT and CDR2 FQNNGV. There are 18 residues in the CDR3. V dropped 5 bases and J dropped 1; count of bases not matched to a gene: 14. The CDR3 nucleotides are TGTGCCAGCAGCACCCGGACAGGGAAGGGGGGCCGCACAGATACGCAGTATTTT. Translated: CASSTRTGKGGRTDTQYF. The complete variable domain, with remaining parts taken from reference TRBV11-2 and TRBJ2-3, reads EAGVAQSPRYKIIEKRQSVAFWCNPISGHATLYWYQQILGQGPKLLIQFQNNGVVDDSQLPKDRFSAERLKGVDSTLKIQPAKLEDSAVYLCASSTRTGKGGRTDTQYFGPGTRLTVL.

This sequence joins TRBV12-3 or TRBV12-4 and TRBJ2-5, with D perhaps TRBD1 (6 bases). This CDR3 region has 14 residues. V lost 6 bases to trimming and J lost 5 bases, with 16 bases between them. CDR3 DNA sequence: TGTGCCAGCAGGGGGATTACAGGGTCGGAGACCCAGTACTTC. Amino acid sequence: CASRGITGSETQYF.

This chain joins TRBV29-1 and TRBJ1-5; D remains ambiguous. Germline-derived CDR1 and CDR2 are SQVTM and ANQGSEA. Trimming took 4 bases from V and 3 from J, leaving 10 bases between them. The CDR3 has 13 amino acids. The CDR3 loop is CSVVVGNNQPQHF. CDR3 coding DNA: TGCAGCGTTGTTGTCGGGAACAATCAGCCCCAGCATTTT.

The CDR3 loop is CASSQERDRLDEQYF. The DNA of the CDR3 is TGCGCCAGCAGCCAGGAAAGGGACAGGTTGGACGAGCAGTACTTC. V is TRBV4-3 and J is TRBJ2-5; TRBD1 matches at 8 bases. The DNA end favors TRBJ2-7, so the J call may be wrong. CDR1 and CDR2 (germline): LGHNA, YSLEER. This CDR3 has 15 residues.

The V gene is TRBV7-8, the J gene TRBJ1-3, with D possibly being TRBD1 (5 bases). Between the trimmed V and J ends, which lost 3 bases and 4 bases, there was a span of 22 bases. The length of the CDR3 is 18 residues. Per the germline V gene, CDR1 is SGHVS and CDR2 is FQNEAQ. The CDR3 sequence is CASSFEVLEGRLGNTIYF. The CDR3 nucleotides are TGTGCCAGCAGCTTTGAGGTTCTGGAGGGGCGATTAGGAAACACCATATATTTT. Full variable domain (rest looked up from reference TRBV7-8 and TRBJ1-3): GAGVSQSPRYKVAKRGQDVALRCDPISGHVSLFWYQQALGQGPEFLTYFQNEAQLDKSGLPSDRFFAERPEGSVSTLKIQRTQQEDSAVYLCASSFEVLEGRLGNTIYFGEGSWLTVV.